This TCR beta chain was captured by sequencing in a study of T-cell memory formation after mild COVID-19. MiXCR, applied by TCRdb to the 5' RACE reads, yields one record per CDR3 protein. The sample holds about 560,000 distinct CDR3 sequences; approximately 15% are singletons and the top ten take about 8.6%. Germline values: CDR1 MNHEY, CDR2 SVGAGI. The CDR3 has 15 amino acids. With 0 bases removed from V and 2 bases from J, the gap between germline ends came to 11 bases. V usage is TRBV6-5 and J usage is TRBJ2-7; D possibly corresponds to TRBD1 (7 bases). The material sequenced was PBMCs or a T cell subset sorted from them (not recorded which). The TCR comes from an adult woman who had mild COVID-19 (a few samples of this study predate the infection). Cell type and time point are not known. In DNA, the CDR3 is TGTGCCAGCAGTTACTCAGGCAGGGGGGCCTACGAGCAGTACTTC. Translated, it gives CASSYSGRGAYEQYF.